This paragraph reports one TCR beta chain. The entry originates in a study of T cells in Graves' hyperthyroidism and ophthalmopathy. A patient was excluded if there was uncontrolled infection, other autoimmune disease, pregnancy or lactation. On the basis of clinical symptoms, serum thyroxine and TRAb, thyroid ultrasound and orbital computed tomography, diagnoses were made. V was shortened by 3 bases and J by 6 bases, with 12 bases between the two germline ends. This CDR3 spans 14 amino acids. From germline, CDR1 is ENHRY and CDR2 SYGVKD. The investigators amplified TCR beta CDR3 regions from RNA transcripts. The primer set for the first-round RT-PCR of the TCR CDR3 was HTBI. A single record per CDR3 protein comes from TCRdb applying MiXCR to the multiplex PCR reads. In the table there are about 59,000 distinct CDR3 sequences, approximately 57% of which are singletons.

This receptor was obtained from a woman between 55 and 75 years old with Graves' ophthalmopathy. Material for sequencing was blood. V gene TRBV10-3 combines with J gene TRBJ2-1; D possibly corresponds to TRBD2 (5 bases). This CDR3 reads CAISETSSGNEQFF. DNA for the CDR3: TGTGCCATCAGTGAAACTTCAAGCGGCAATGAGCAGTTCTTC.